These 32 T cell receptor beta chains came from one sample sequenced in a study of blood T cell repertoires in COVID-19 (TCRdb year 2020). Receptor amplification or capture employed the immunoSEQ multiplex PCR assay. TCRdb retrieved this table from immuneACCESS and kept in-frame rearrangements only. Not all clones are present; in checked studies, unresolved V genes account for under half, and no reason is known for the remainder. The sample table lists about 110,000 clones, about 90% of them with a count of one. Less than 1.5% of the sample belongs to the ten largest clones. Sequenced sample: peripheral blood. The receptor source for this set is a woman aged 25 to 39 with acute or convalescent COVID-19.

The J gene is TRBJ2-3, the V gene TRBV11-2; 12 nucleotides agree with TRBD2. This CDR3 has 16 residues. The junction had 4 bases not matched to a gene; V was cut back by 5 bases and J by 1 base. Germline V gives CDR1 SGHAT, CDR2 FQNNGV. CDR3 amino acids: CASSPRTSGGTDTQYF. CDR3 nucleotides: TGTGCCAGCAGCCCCCGGACTAGCGGGGGCACAGATACGCAGTATTTT.

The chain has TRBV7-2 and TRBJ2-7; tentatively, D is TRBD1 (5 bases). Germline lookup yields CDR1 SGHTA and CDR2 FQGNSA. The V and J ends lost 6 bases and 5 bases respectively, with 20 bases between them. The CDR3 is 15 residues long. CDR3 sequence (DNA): TGTGCCAGCAGTCCGCAAGGGGTCTCTGCCAACGAGCAGTACTTC. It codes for CASSPQGVSANEQYF.

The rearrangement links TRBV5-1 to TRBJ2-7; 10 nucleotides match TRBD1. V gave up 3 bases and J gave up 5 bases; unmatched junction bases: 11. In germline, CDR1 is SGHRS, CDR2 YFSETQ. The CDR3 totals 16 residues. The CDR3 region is CASSYPPGQGVDEQYF. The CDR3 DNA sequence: TGCGCCAGCAGCTACCCCCCAGGACAGGGGGTCGACGAGCAGTACTTC.

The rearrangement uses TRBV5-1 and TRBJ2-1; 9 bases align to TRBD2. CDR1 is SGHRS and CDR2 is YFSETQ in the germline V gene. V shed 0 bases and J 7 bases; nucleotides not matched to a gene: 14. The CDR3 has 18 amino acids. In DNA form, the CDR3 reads TGCGCCAGCAGCTTGGGCCCCACCATAGCGGGAGTGGGAAATGAGCAGTTCTTC. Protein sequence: CASSLGPTIAGVGNEQFF.

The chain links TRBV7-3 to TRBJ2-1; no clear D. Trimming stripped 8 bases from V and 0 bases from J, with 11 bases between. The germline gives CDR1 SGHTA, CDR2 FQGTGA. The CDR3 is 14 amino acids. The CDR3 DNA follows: TGTGCCAGCGCGGCGGAAAGCTCCTACAATGAGCAGTTCTTC. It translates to CASAAESSYNEQFF.

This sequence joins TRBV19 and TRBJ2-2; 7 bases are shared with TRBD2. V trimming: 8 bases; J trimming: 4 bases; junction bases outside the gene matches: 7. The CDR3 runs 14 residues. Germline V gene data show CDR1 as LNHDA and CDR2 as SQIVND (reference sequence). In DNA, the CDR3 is TGTGCCAGTGCAAGACTAGCCCCCACCGGGGAGCTGTTTTTT. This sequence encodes CASARLAPTGELFF.

The CDR3 DNA reads as TGTGCCAGCAGCTTACCCGGGACTAGAGTGGGCGATGAGCAGTTCTTC. Encoded protein: CASSLPGTRVGDEQFF. The chain joins TRBV7-2 to TRBJ2-1, with 8 bases that match TRBD2. This CDR3 has 16 amino acids. Per germline, CDR1 SGHTA and CDR2 FQGNSA. V trimming: 2 bases; J trimming: 8 bases; junction bases outside the gene matches: 11.

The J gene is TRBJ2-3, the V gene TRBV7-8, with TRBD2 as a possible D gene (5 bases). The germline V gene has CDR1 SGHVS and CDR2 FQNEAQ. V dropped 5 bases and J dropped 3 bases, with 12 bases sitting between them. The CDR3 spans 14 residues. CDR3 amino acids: CASSRAAFTDTQYF. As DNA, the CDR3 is TGTGCCAGCAGCCGAGCGGCTTTTACAGATACGCAGTATTTT.

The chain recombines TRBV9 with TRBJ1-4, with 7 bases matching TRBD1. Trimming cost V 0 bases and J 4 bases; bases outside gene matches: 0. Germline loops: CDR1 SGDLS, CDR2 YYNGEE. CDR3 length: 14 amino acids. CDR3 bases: TGTGCCAGCAGCGTAGACAGGGGTAATGAAAAACTGTTTTTT. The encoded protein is CASSVDRGNEKLFF. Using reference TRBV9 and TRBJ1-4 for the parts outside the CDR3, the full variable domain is DSGVTQTPKHLITATGQRVTLRCSPRSGDLSVYWYQQSLDQGLQFLIQYYNGEERAKGNILERFSAQQFPDLHSELNLSSLELGDSALYFCASSVDRGNEKLFFGSGTQLSVL.

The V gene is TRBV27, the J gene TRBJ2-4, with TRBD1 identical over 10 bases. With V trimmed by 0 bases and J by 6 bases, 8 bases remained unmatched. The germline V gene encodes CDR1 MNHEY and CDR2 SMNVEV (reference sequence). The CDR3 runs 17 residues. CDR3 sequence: CASSLSTSTGGRNIQYF. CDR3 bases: TGTGCCAGCAGTTTATCTACGTCGACAGGGGGCCGAAACATTCAGTACTTC.

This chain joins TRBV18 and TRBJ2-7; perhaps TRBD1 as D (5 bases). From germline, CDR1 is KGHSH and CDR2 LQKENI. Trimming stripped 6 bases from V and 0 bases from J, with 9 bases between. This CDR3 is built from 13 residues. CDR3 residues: CASSQGASYEQYF. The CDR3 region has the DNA TGTGCCAGCTCCCAAGGGGCCTCCTACGAGCAGTACTTC.

This CDR3 is CASSSWTAGVQPQHF. The CDR3 bases are TGTGCCAGCAGTTCCTGGACAGCCGGCGTTCAGCCCCAGCATTTT. J is TRBJ1-5 and V is TRBV28; perhaps TRBD1 as D (6 bases). CDR1 is MDHEN, CDR2 SYDVKM, per germline. Trimming took off 4 bases at V and 6 bases at J, with 16 bases between the two ends. The CDR3 is 15 amino acids.

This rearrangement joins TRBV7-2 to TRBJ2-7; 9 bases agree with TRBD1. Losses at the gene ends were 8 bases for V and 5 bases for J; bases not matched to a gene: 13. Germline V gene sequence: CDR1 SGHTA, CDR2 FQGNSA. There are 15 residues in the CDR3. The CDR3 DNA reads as TGTGCCAGCGCCTTAGGGGGGACAGGGAACCACGAGCAGTACTTC. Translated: CASALGGTGNHEQYF.

CDR3 sequence reads: CSVTGGPPGNSGNTIYF. The CDR3 DNA reads TGCAGCGTAACCGGAGGGCCTCCAGGGAACTCTGGAAACACCATATATTTT. J is TRBJ1-3 and V is TRBV29-1, with D perhaps TRBD1 (5 bases). CDR3 size: 17 residues. Trimming left V 6 bases short and J 0 bases short, with 21 bases between. CDR1 and CDR2 (germline): SQVTM, ANQGSEA.

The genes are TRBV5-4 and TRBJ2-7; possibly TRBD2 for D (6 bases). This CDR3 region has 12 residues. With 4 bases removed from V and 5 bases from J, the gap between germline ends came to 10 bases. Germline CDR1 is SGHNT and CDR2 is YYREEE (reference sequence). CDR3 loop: CASSADYHEQYF. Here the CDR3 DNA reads TGTGCCAGCAGCGCGGACTACCACGAGCAGTACTTC.

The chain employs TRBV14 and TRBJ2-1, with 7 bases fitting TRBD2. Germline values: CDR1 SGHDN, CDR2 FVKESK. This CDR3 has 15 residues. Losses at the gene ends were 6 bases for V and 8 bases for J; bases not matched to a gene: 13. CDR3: CASSSGGRATDEQFF. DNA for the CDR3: TGTGCCAGCAGTAGTGGGGGGAGGGCAACGGATGAGCAGTTCTTC.

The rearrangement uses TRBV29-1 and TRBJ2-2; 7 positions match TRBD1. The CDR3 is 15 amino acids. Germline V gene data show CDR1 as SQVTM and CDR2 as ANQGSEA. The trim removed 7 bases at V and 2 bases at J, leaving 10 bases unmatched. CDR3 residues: CSAAPGTANTGELFF. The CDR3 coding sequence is TGCAGCGCTGCCCCCGGGACAGCCAACACCGGGGAGCTGTTTTTT.

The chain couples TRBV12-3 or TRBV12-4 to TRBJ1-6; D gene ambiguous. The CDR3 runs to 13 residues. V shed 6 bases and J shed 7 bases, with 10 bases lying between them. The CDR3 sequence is CASSDILNSPLHF. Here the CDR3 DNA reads TGTGCCAGCAGCGACATTTTGAATTCACCCCTCCACTTT.

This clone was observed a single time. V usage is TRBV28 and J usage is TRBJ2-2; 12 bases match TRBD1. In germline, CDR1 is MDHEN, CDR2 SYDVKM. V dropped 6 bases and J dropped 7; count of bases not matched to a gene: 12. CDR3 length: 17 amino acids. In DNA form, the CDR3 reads TGTGCCAGCAGCCTCCGGGACAGGGGGCGGTTAGGCGGGGAGCTGTTTTTT. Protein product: CASSLRDRGRLGGELFF.

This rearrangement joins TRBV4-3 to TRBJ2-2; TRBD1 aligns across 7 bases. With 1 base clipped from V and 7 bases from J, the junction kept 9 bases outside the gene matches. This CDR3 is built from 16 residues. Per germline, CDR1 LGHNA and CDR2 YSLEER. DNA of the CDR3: TGCGCCAGCAGCCAAGCCCCGACAGGGTTTGACGGGGAGCTGTTTTTT. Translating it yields CASSQAPTGFDGELFF.

CDR3 sequence: CASSRGSSGRTSTDTQYF. Written as DNA, the CDR3 is TGTGCCAGCAGCCGAGGCTCTAGCGGGCGCACTAGCACAGATACGCAGTATTTT. The genes are TRBV7-8 and TRBJ2-3, with 8 bases aligning to TRBD2. The CDR3 spans 18 residues. Germline CDR1 reads SGHVS; CDR2 reads FQNEAQ. With 5 bases clipped from V and 0 bases from J, the junction kept 13 bases outside the gene matches.

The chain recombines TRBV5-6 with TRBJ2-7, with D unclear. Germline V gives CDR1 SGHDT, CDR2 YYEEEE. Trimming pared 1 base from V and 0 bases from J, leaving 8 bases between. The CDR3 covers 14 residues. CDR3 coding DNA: TGTGCCAGCAGCTTGTCCCATAGCTCCTACGAGCAGTACTTC. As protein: CASSLSHSSYEQYF.

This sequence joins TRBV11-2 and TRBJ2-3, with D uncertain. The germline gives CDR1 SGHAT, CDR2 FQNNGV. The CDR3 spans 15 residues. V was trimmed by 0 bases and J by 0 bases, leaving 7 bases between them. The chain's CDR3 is CASSLDRGSTDTQYF. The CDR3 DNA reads TGTGCCAGCAGCTTAGATCGCGGTAGCACAGATACGCAGTATTTT. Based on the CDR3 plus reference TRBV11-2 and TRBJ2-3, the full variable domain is EAGVAQSPRYKIIEKRQSVAFWCNPISGHATLYWYQQILGQGPKLLIQFQNNGVVDDSQLPKDRFSAERLKGVDSTLKIQPAKLEDSAVYLCASSLDRGSTDTQYFGPGTRLTVL.

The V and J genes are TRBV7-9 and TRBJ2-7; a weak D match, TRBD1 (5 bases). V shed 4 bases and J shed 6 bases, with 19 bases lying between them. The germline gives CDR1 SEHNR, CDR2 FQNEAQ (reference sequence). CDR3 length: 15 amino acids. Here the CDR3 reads CASSSSYGREGEQYF. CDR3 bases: TGTGCCAGCAGCTCGTCCTACGGCAGGGAAGGCGAGCAGTACTTC.

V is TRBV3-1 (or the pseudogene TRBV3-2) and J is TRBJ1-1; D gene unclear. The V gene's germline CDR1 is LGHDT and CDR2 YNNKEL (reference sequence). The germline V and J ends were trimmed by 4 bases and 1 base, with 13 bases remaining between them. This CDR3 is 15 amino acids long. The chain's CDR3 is CASSRGKRQNTEAFF. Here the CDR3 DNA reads TGTGCCAGCAGCCGAGGCAAGAGGCAGAACACTGAAGCTTTCTTT.

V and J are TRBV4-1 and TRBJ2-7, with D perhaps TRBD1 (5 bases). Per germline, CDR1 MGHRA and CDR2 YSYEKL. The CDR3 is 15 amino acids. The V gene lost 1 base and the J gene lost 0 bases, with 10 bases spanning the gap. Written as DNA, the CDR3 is TGCGCCAGCAGCCAAGTGATAGGGGCCTCCTACGAGCAGTACTTC. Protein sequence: CASSQVIGASYEQYF.

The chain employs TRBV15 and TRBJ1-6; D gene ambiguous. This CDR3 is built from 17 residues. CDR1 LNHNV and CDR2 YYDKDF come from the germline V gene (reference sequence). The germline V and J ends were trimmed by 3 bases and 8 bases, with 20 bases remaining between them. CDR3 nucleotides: TGTGCCACCAGCAGCCTTGACGGCCTCGGAGGTGATTCACCCCTCCACTTT. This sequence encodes CATSSLDGLGGDSPLHF.

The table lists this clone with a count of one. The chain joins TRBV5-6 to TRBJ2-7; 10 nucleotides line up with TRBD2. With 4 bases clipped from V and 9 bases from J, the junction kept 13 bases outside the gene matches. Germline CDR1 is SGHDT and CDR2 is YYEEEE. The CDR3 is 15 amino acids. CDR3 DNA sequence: TGTGCCAGCAGCCTCGGACTAGCGGTTATATCTGGGCAGTACTTC. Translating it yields CASSLGLAVISGQYF.

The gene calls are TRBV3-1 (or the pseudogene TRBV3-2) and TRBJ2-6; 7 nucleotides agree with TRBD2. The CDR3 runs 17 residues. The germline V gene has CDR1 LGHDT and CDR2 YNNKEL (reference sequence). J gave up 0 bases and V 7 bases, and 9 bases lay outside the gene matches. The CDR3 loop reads CASTLGGCSSGANVLTF. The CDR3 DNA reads TGTGCCAGCACCCTCGGGGGGTGTAGCTCTGGGGCCAACGTCCTGACTTTC.

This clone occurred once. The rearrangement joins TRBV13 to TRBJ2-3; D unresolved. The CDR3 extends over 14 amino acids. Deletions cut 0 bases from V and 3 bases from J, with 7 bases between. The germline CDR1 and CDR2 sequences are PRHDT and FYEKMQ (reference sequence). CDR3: CASSLGRGTDTQYF. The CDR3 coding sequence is TGTGCCAGCAGCTTAGGGCGCGGAACAGATACGCAGTATTTT. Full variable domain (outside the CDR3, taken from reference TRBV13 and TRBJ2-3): AAGVIQSPRHLIKEKRETATLKCYPIPRHDTVYWYQQGPGQDPQFLISFYEKMQSDKGSIPDRFSAQQFSDYHSELNMSSLELGDSALYFCASSLGRGTDTQYFGPGTRLTVL.

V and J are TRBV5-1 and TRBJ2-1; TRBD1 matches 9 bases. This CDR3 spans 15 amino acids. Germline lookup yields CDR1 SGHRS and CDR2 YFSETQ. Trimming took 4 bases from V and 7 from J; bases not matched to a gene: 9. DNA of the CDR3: TGCGCCAGCAGCATAACCGGGACAGGGAGGAATGAGCAGTTCTTC. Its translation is CASSITGTGRNEQFF.

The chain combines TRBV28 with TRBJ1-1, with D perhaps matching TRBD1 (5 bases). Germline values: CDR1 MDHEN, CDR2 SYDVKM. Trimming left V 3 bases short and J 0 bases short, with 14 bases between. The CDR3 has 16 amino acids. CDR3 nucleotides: TGTGCCAGCAGTTTCCGGCGGGGGAGCATGAACACTGAAGCTTTCTTT. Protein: CASSFRRGSMNTEAFF. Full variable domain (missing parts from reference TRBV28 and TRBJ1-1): DVKVTQSSRYLVKRTGEKVFLECVQDMDHENMFWYRQDPGLGLRLIYFSYDVKMKEKGDIPEGYSVSREKKERFSLILESASTNQTSMYLCASSFRRGSMNTEAFFGQGTRLTVV.